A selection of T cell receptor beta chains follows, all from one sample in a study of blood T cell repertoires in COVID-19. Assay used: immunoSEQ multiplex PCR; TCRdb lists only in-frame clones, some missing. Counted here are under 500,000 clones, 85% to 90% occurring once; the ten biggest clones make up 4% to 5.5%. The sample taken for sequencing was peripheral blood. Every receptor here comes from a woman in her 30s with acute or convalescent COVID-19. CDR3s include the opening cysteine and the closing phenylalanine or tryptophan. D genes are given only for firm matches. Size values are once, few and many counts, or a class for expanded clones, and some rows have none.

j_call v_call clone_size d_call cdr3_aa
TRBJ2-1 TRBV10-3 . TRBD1 CAISMDREIYNEQFF
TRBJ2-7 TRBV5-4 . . CASSIRGAPSYEQYF
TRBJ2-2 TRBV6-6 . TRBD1 CASSPLPGGDRGTGELFF
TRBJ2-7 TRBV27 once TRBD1 CASSFDRDYEQYF
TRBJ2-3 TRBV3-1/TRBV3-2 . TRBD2 CASSHFIAGGPSDTQYF
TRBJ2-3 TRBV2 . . CASSRTPRIPDTQYF
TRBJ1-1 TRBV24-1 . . CATSVGRGTEAFF
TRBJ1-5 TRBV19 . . CASSNPKGKNQPQHF
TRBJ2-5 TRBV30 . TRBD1 CAWSFFLGRGLETQYF
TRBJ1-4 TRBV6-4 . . CASSDSMWADEKLFF
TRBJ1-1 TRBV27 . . CASRWSEYTEAFF
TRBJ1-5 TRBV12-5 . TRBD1 CASGLGTGSNQPQHF
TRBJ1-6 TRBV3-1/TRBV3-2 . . CASSQFLYNSPLHF
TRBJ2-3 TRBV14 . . CASSQYPTAVQNF
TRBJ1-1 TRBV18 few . CASSPLEAARTEAFF
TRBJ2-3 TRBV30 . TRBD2 CAWRLAGATDTQYF
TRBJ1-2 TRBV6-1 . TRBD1 CASSLLGQNYGYTF
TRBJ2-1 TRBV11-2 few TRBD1 CASSQDRVNEQFF
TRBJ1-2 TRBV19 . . CASSIEDTRFGYTF
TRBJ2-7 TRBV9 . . CASSPRSYPYEQYF
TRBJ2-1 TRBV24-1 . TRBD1 CATSGPGQWVNEQFF
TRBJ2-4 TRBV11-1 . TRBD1 CASSLGQGGNIQYF
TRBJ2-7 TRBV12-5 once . CASGDSTYEQYF
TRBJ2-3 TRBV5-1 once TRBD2 CASSVLGTSATDTQYF
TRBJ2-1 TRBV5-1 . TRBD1 CASSLGHPPQGALDEQFF
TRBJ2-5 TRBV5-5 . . CASSTTGLYQETQYF
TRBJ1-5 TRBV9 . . CASSAHSGNQPQHF
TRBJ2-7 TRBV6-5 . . CASSWTRGYEQYF
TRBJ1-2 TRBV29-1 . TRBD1 CSVISGTGSNYGYTF
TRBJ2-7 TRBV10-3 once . CAISAGQNYEQYF
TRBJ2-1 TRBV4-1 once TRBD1 CASSQPRQGQIYNEQFF
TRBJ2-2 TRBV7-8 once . CASSLARRGLETGELFF
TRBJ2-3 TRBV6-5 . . CASRRQLPSTDTQYF
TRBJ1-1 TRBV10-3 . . CAISESWGGGNTEAFF
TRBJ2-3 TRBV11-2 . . CASSSSTDTQYF
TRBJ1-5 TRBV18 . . CASSLYSIRSNQPQHF
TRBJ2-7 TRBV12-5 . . CASGLVREQYF
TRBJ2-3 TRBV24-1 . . CATSDLGQHTDTQYF
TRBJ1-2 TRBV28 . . CASSKPGHYGYTF
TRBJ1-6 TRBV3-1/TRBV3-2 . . CASSQEASVGAAISPLHF
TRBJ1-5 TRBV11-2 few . CASSLDTTSNQPQHF
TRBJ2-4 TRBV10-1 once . CASRVRSAEIIQYF
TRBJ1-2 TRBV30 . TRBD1 CAWRKQGLDYGYTF
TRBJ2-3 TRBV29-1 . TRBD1 CSVEGTGGGDTQYF
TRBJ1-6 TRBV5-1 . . CASSLEPPGSSYNSPLHF
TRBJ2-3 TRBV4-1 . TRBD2 CASSHIPGLAPDTQYF
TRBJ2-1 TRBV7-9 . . CASSLASGNEQFF
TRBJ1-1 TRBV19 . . CASSIRDTEAFF
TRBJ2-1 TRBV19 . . CASNQDRSYNEQFF
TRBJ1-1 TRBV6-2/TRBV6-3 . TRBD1 CASSSGQGRAEAFF
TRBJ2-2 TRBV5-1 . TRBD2 CASGETSAGELFF
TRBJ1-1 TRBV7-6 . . CASSINRWGTEAFF